The clone carrying this TCR beta chain was observed at least ten times. What it recognizes is unknown. This sample was included in a study of T-cell reconstitution after alpha-beta-depleted transplantation in children. The CDR3 runs to 11 residues. V lost 4 bases and J 10 bases, leaving 9 bases between the germline ends. Germline assignment: CDR1 SGHNT and CDR2 YYREEE (reference sequence). Study-wide results and caveats: Among T cells one year after transplant, newly produced cells accounted for most counts and diversity. Alpha-beta T cells present about two months after transplant were reported to originate from several hundred expanded graft clones.

Researchers prepared the TCRbeta library using unique molecular identifiers, the study reports. TCRdb used MiXCR to reprocess the PCR reads, holding one entry per CDR3 protein. The sample lists tens of thousands of distinct CDR3 sequences; roughly 5% were seen once. This receptor was obtained from a boy less than two years old who had a stem cell transplant for acute myeloid leukemia, so the T cells may come from the graft donor. The chain employs TRBV5-4 and TRBJ2-1, with a possible D match to TRBD2 (6 bases). Here the sequenced sample was PBMCs, mostly from graft donor cells, taken 180 days after TCRalphabeta/CD19-depleted stem cell transplant. CDR3 region: CASSLGGEQFF. DNA of the CDR3: TGTGCCAGCAGCCTTGGAGGGGAGCAGTTCTTC.